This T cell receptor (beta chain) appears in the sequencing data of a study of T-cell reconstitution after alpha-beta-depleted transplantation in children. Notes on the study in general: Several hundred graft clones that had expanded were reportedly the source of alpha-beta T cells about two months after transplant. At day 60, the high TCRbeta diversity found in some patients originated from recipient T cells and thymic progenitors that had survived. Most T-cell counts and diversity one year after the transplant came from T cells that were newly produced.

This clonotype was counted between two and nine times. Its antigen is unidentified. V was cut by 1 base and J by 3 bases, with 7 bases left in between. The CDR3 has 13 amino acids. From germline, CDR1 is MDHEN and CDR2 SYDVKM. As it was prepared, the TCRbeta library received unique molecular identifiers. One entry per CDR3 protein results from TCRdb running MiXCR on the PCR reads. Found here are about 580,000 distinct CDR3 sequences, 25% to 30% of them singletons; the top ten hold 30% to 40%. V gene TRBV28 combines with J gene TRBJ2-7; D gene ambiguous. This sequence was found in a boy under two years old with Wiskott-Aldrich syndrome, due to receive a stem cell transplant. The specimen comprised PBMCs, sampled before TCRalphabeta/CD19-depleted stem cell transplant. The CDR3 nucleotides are TGTGCCAGCAGTTTATATGCATACTACGAGCAGTACTTC. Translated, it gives CASSLYAYYEQYF.